The present entry profiles one T cell receptor beta chain with its context. The CDR3 loop spans 16 amino acids. The J segment lost 0 bases and the V segment lost 0 bases, leaving 5 bases of the junction unmatched. The germline V gene encodes CDR1 SGHRS and CDR2 YFSETQ. Assay used: immunoSEQ multiplex PCR; TCRdb lists only in-frame clones, some missing. The profile covers under 85,000 clones, with roughly 90% appearing a single time and 9.5% taken by the ten largest. The sample belongs to a study of T cell changes during pregnancy in multiple sclerosis. Sequencing was performed on peripheral blood, taken after pregnancy. This sequence originates from a female donor in good health, enrolled as a control in a pregnancy study. The V gene is TRBV5-1, the J gene TRBJ1-1; 7 nucleotides align to TRBD1. The chain's CDR3 is CASSLDVGQLNTEAFF. CDR3 sequence (DNA): TGCGCCAGCAGCTTGGATGTGGGACAGCTGAACACTGAAGCTTTCTTT.